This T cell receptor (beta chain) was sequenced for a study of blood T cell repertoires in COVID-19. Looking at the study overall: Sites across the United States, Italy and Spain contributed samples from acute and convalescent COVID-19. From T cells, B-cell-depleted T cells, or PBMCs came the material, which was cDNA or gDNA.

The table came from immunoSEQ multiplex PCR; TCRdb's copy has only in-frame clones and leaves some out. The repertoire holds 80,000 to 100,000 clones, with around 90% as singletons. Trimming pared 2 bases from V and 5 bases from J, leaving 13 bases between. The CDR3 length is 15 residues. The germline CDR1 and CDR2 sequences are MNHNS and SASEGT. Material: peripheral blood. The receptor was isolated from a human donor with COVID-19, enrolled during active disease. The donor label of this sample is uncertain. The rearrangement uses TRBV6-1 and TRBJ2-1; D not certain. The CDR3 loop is CASSEQQMANNEQFF. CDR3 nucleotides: TGTGCCAGCAGTGAACAACAGATGGCCAACAATGAGCAGTTCTTC.